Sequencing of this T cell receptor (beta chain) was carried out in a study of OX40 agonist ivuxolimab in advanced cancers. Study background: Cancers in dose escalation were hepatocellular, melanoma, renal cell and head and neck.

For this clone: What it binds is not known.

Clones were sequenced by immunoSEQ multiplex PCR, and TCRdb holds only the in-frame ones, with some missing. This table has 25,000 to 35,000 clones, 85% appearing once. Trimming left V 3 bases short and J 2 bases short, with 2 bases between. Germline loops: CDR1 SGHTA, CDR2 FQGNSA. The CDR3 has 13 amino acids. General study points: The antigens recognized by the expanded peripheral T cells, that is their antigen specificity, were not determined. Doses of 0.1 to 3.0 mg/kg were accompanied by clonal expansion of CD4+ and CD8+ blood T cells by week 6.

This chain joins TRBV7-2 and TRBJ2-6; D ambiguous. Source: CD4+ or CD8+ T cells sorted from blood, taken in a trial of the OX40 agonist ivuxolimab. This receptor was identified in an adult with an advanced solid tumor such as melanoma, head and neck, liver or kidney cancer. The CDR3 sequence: CASSFPGANVLTF. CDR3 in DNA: TGTGCCAGCAGCTTCCCTGGGGCCAACGTCCTGACTTTC. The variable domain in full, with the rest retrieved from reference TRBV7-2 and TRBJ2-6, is GAGVSQSPSNKVTEKGKDVELRCDPISGHTALYWYRQSLGQGLEFLIYFQGNSAPDKSGLPSDRFSAERTGGSVSTLTIQRTQQEDSAVYLCASSFPGANVLTFGAGSRLTVL.